Following are 12 T cell receptor beta chains from one sample sequenced in a study of response to subunit inactivated influenza vaccine. One entry per CDR3 protein results from TCRdb running MiXCR on the RT-PCR reads. The sample holds more than 450,000 distinct CDR3 sequences; 7.5% to 8.5% are singletons and the top ten take roughly 13%. The sample in question was PBMCs from blood, obtained around 25 months after vaccination. These receptors were collected from a man between 45 and 75 years old who received an inactivated influenza vaccine.

This clonotype was counted between two and nine times. CDR3 in DNA: TGTGCCAGCAGCGTAGAAGTGGGAGGGACCTACGAGCAGTACTTC. This encodes CASSVEVGGTYEQYF. The V and J genes are TRBV9 and TRBJ2-7, with 7 nucleotides matching TRBD2. The CDR3 covers 15 residues. Germline values: CDR1 SGDLS, CDR2 YYNGEE. V shed 0 bases, J shed 2 bases, and the junction held 5 bases outside the gene matches.

This clonotype was picked up a small number of times. In DNA, the CDR3 is TGTGCCAGCAGCACCGGGGGGACCTCATCTGGAAACACCATATATTTT. As protein: CASSTGGTSSGNTIYF. V gene TRBV5-4 combines with J gene TRBJ1-3; perhaps TRBD1 as D (5 bases). V was shortened by 4 bases and J by 1 base, with 15 bases between the two germline ends. Germline-derived CDR1 and CDR2 are SGHNT and YYREEE (reference sequence). This CDR3 contains 16 residues.

This clonotype has only a few counts. The chain joins TRBV6-2 or TRBV6-3 to TRBJ2-7; tentative D call: TRBD2 (6 bases). CDR1 is MNHEY, CDR2 SVGEGT, per germline. V lost 7 bases and J 2 bases, leaving 15 bases between the germline ends. CDR3 length: 14 amino acids. This CDR3 reads CASIRDAGTYEQYF. The CDR3 DNA sequence: TGTGCCAGCATAAGGGACGCGGGGACCTACGAGCAGTACTTC.

The V gene is TRBV7-9, the J gene TRBJ1-2; D call uncertain. CDR3 length: 15 residues. Looked up from germline, CDR1 is SEHNR and CDR2 is FQNEAQ (reference sequence). V lost 1 base and J lost 6, with 15 bases in between. CDR3 coding DNA: TGTGCCAGCAGCTTAGGTGGGCATCGCAAGGATGGCTACACCTTC. Protein sequence: CASSLGGHRKDGYTF.

This clonotype was seen a handful of times. This chain connects TRBV29-1 to TRBJ2-3; the D gene is possibly TRBD1 (5 bases). The CDR3 covers 17 residues. Germline V CDR1 and CDR2: SQVTM, ANQGSEA. Deletions cut 3 bases from V and 0 bases from J, with 19 bases between. For the CDR3, the DNA is TGCAGCGTTGAGGACCGACGGTATGGGGCTAGCACAGATACGCAGTATTTT. Protein: CSVEDRRYGASTDTQYF.

This clonotype occurred many times. The chain employs TRBV20-1 and TRBJ2-7, with D uncertain. Trimming took 3 bases from V and 4 from J, leaving 10 bases between them. CDR1 DFQATT and CDR2 SNEGSKA come from the germline V gene (reference sequence). There are 12 residues in the CDR3. The DNA of the CDR3 is TGCAGTGCTAGGTCGAGTGAATACGAGCAGTACTTC. This encodes CSARSSEYEQYF.

The rearrangement joins TRBV4-3 to TRBJ1-1, with D hard to call. V dropped 0 bases and J dropped 5 bases, with 10 bases sitting between them. This CDR3 contains 14 residues. Germline lookup yields CDR1 LGHNA and CDR2 YSLEER. CDR3 bases: TGCGCCAGCAGCCAAGATGCTGGGGAGACTGAAGCTTTCTTT. As protein: CASSQDAGETEAFF.

This rearrangement joins TRBV6-1 to TRBJ2-5, with D uncertain. Per the germline V gene, CDR1 is MNHNS and CDR2 is SASEGT. V lost 2 bases, J lost 7 bases, and 8 bases lay in between. This CDR3 comprises 12 residues. The CDR3 here is CASSENRGTQYF. The CDR3 DNA reads TGTGCCAGCAGTGAAAACAGAGGGACCCAGTACTTC.

This clonotype occurred many times. The genes are TRBV6-5 and TRBJ2-1, with 11 positions matching TRBD2. The CDR3 is 16 residues long. V trimming: 6 bases; J trimming: 9 bases; junction bases outside the gene matches: 13. CDR1 and CDR2 (germline): MNHEY, SVGAGI. The CDR3 protein is CASRYPSSGRKVEQFF. For the CDR3, the DNA is TGTGCCAGCAGATATCCATCTAGCGGGAGGAAAGTTGAGCAGTTCTTC.

V is TRBV7-9 and J is TRBJ2-1; 7 nucleotides match TRBD2. Germline lookup yields CDR1 SEHNR and CDR2 FQNEAQ (reference sequence). The V segment lost 1 base and the J segment 2 bases; nucleotides outside the gene matches: 2. The CDR3 runs to 15 residues. This chain's CDR3 is CASSLVLATYNEQFF. In DNA, the CDR3 is TGTGCCAGCAGCTTAGTACTAGCGACCTACAATGAGCAGTTCTTC. Looking up the rest from reference TRBV7-9 and TRBJ2-1 gives the full variable domain: DTGVSQNPRHKITKRGQNVTFRCDPISEHNRLYWYRQTLGQGPEFLTYFQNEAQLEKSRLLSDRFSAERPKGSFSTLEIQRTEQGDSAMYLCASSLVLATYNEQFFGPGTRLTVL.

This clonotype showed up just a few times. The rearrangement joins TRBV5-6 to TRBJ2-3; the D is unclear. CDR1 and CDR2 (germline): SGHDT, YYEEEE. The CDR3 runs 14 residues. V was trimmed by 2 bases and J by 4 bases, leaving 11 bases between them. The CDR3 loop is CASSFILTSDTQYF. The CDR3 nucleotides are TGTGCCAGCAGCTTCATCCTGACATCAGATACGCAGTATTTT.

A few counts support this clonotype. The rearrangement links TRBV12-3 or TRBV12-4 to TRBJ1-6; TRBD1 agrees at 7 bases. The CDR3 is 14 amino acids. The V gene end was trimmed by 8 bases and the J gene end by 5 bases; junction bases not matched to a gene: 6. The CDR3 DNA is TGTGCCAGCCACGAGACAGGGCATAATTCACCCCTCCACTTT. Amino acid sequence: CASHETGHNSPLHF.